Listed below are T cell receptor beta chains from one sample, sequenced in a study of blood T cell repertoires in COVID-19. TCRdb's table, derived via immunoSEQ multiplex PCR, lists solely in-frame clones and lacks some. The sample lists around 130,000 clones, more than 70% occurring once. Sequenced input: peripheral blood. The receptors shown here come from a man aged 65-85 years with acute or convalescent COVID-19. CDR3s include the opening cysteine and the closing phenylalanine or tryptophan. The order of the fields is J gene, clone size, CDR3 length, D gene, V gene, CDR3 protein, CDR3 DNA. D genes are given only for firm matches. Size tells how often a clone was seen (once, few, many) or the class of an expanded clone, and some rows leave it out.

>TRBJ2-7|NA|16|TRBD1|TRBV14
CASSQDKRTGSYEQYF
TGTGCCAGCAGCCAAGACAAAAGGACAGGCTCCTACGAGCAGTACTTC
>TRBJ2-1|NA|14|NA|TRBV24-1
CATSDFKFFNEQFF
TGTGCCACCAGTGATTTCAAATTTTTCAATGAGCAGTTCTTC
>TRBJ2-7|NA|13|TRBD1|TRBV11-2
CASSWDRAYEQYF
TGTGCCAGCAGCTGGGACAGGGCCTACGAGCAGTACTTC
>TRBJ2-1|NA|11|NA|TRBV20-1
CSINREREQFF
TGCAGTATTAACAGGGAGAGAGAGCAGTTCTTC
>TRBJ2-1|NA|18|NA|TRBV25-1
CASSEGRTDKWAYNEQFF
TGTGCCAGCAGTGAGGGCCGAACGGACAAATGGGCCTACAATGAGCAGTTCTTC
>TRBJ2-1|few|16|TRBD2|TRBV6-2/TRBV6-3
CASSPRGGSSYNEQFF
TGTGCCAGCAGTCCCCGCGGGGGGAGCTCCTACAATGAGCAGTTCTTC
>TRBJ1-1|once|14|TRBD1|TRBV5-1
CASSFQGQGTEAFF
TGCGCCAGCAGCTTTCAGGGACAGGGCACTGAAGCTTTCTTT
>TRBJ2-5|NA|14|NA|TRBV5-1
CASSLVRRGETQYF
TGCGCCAGCAGCTTGGTTCGCAGAGGAGAGACCCAGTACTTC
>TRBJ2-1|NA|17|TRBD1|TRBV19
CASSRSVTGVGYNEQFF
TGTGCCAGTAGTAGATCAGTAACAGGGGTAGGGTACAATGAGCAGTTCTTC
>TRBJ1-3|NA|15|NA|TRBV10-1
CASSPGGSSGNTIYF
TGCGCCAGCAGCCCAGGAGGTTCCTCTGGAAACACCATATATTTT
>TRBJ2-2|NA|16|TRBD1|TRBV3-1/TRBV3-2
CASSFPGQDDTGELFF
TGTGCCAGCAGCTTTCCGGGACAGGACGACACCGGGGAGCTGTTTTTT
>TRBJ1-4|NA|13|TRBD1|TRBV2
CASSGGFSEKLFF
TGTGCCAGTTCAGGGGGATTCTCAGAAAAACTGTTTTTT
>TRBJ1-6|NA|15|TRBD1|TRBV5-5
CASSLGGQYNSPLHF
TGTGCCAGCAGCTTGGGGGGACAGTATAATTCACCCCTCCACTTT
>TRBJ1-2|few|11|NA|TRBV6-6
CASRDSLGYTF
TGTGCCAGCAGGGACAGTCTTGGCTACACCTTC
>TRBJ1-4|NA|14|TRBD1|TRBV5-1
CASSGTAKKEKLFF
TGCGCCAGCAGCGGGACAGCGAAAAAAGAAAAACTGTTTTTT
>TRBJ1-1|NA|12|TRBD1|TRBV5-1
CASRQGNTEAFF
TGCGCCAGCCGACAGGGGAACACTGAAGCTTTCTTT
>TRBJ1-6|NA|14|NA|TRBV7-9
CASSFDTYNSPLHF
TGTGCCAGCAGCTTTGACACTTATAATTCACCCCTCCACTTT
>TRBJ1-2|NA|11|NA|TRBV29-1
CSADGGYGYTF
TGCAGCGCGGACGGGGGCTATGGCTACACCTTC
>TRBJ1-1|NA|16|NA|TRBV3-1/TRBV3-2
CASSQRSKGDSTEAFF
TGTGCCAGCAGCCAGAGGAGTAAGGGGGATAGCACTGAAGCTTTCTTT
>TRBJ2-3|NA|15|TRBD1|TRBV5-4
CASSLGRGPTDTQYF
TGTGCCAGCAGCTTGGGCAGGGGGCCCACAGATACGCAGTATTTT
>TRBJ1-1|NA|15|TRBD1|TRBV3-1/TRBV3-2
CASSQEQGLNTEAFF
TGTGCCAGCAGCCAAGAACAGGGGTTGAACACTGAAGCTTTCTTT
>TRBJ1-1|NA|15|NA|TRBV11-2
CASSPWGGMNTEAFF
TGTGCCAGCAGCCCCTGGGGGGGGATGAACACTGAAGCTTTCTTT
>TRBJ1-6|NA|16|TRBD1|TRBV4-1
CASSQDPGQGGSPLHF
TGCGCCAGCAGCCAAGACCCCGGACAGGGGGGATCACCCCTCCACTTT
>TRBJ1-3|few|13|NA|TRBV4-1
CASSQDISNTIYF
TGCGCCAGCAGCCAAGATATCTCGAACACCATATATTTT
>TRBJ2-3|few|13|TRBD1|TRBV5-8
CAGGTGNSDTQYF
TGTGCCGGCGGGACAGGGAATTCAGATACGCAGTATTTT
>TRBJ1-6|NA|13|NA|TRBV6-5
CAVSGTPNSPLHF
TGTGCCGTTTCCGGGACTCCTAATTCACCCCTCCACTTT
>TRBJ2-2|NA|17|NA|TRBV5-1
CASSWTRDSPNTGELFF
TGCGCCAGCAGCTGGACCAGGGACTCACCAAACACCGGGGAGCTGTTTTTT
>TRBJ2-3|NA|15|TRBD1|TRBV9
CASSATGVETDTQYF
TGTGCCAGCAGCGCGACAGGGGTTGAGACAGATACGCAGTATTTT
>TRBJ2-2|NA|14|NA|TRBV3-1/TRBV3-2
CASSQQGIAGELFF
TGTGCCAGCAGCCAGCAGGGAATCGCCGGGGAGCTGTTTTTT
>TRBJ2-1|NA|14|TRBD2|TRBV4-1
CASSHSGGAGEQFF
TGCGCCAGCAGCCATAGCGGGGGGGCTGGCGAGCAGTTCTTC
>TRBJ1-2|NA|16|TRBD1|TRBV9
CASSVTGQGRSRGYTF
TGTGCCAGCAGCGTAACCGGACAGGGGCGATCTAGGGGCTACACCTTC
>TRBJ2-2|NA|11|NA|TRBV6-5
CASTGTGELFF
TGTGCCAGTACAGGGACCGGGGAGCTGTTTTTT
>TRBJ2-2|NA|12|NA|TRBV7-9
CASSFAHRELFF
TGTGCCAGCAGCTTTGCGCACCGGGAGCTGTTTTTT
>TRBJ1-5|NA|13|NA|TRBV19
CASSPYSNQPQHF
TGTGCCAGTAGTCCGTATAGCAATCAGCCCCAGCATTTT